Following are 5 T cell receptor beta chains from one sample sequenced in a study of blood T cell repertoires in COVID-19. Libraries were prepared by immunoSEQ multiplex PCR; TCRdb keeps only in-frame clonotypes and omits some of them. The sample records approximately 190,000 clones, roughly 84% being singletons. The sequencing input was PBMCs or T cells enriched from blood (not recorded which). The source of these receptors is a woman aged 25 to 39 who had been exposed to COVID-19.

The rearrangement joins TRBV19 to TRBJ2-2; TRBD1 agrees at 7 bases. The CDR3 contains 16 residues. The V and J ends lost 4 bases and 3 bases, in that order; junction bases with no gene match: 8. Per the germline V gene, CDR1 is LNHDA and CDR2 is SQIVND (reference sequence). The CDR3 reads CASSRQGNQDTGELFF. The CDR3 DNA is TGTGCCAGTAGTAGACAGGGTAACCAGGACACCGGGGAGCTGTTTTTT.

V and J are TRBV19 and TRBJ1-5, with D maybe TRBD1 (6 bases). Trimming pared 8 bases from V and 1 base from J, leaving 12 bases between. The germline V gene encodes CDR1 LNHDA and CDR2 SQIVND (reference sequence). This CDR3 has 14 residues. The CDR3 region has the DNA TGTGCCAGTGGGCCCACAGGGAGCAATCAGCCCCAGCATTTT. Its translation: CASGPTGSNQPQHF.

Of note for this clone: Other DNA sequences within the sample encode an identical CDR3. This chain joins TRBV6-2 or TRBV6-3 and TRBJ1-2; TRBD1 might be the D (5 bases). The V end lost 5 bases, the J end lost 1 base, and 8 bases lay between the germline ends. The V gene's germline CDR1 is MNHEY and CDR2 SVGEGT. CDR3 length equals 13 residues. This chain's CDR3 is CASSADSNYGYTF. The CDR3 bases are TGTGCCAGCAGTGCTGACAGTAACTATGGCTACACCTTC.

The CDR3: CASSLERTLEKLFF. The CDR3, as DNA: TGTGCCAGCAGCTTAGAGAGGACATTGGAAAAACTGTTTTTT. This chain uses TRBV11-2 with TRBJ1-4; possible D gene TRBD1, 5 bases. Germline CDR1 and CDR2: SGHAT and FQNNGV. The CDR3 consists of 14 residues. Trimming stripped 0 bases from V and 8 bases from J, with 10 bases between.

This CDR3 is CASVPVGTGVKTQYF. The CDR3 DNA reads as TGTGCCAGCGTACCCGTGGGGACAGGTGTAAAGACCCAGTACTTC. The chain uses TRBV2 and TRBJ2-5, with 8 bases aligning to TRBD1. Germline CDR1 is SNHLY and CDR2 is FYNNEI. CDR3 length equals 15 residues. The junction had 14 bases not matched to a gene; V was cut back by 8 bases and J by 6 bases.